A single sample gave rise to the 2 T cell receptor beta chains below, sequenced in a study of T cells in Graves' hyperthyroidism and ophthalmopathy. What was amplified from RNA transcripts were TCR beta CDR3 regions. The study used the HTBI primer set for a first-round RT-PCR of the TCR CDR3. TCRdb fed the multiplex PCR reads into MiXCR, producing one record per CDR3 protein. Seen here are nearly 250,000 distinct CDR3 sequences, 15% to 20% observed once, and the top ten hold about 29%. The material sequenced was blood. Receptors were obtained from a woman younger than 30 with Graves' ophthalmopathy.

The count of this clonotype is one. A much larger clone sits a single nucleotide away, making a read error possible. The chain uses TRBV12-3 or TRBV12-4 and TRBJ2-2; D possibly uses TRBD1 or TRBD2 (5 bases each). The CDR3 runs 14 residues. DNA for the CDR3: TGTGCCACCAGTTTTTCAGGGAACACCGGGGAGCCGTTTTTT. This translates into CATSFSGNTGEPFF.

This clonotype was recorded at least ten times. J is TRBJ2-7 and V is TRBV20-1; 9 nucleotides align to TRBD1. Germline values: CDR1 DFQATT, CDR2 SNEGSKA (reference sequence). CDR3 length equals 15 residues. The V and J ends lost 1 base and 5 bases, in that order; junction bases with no gene match: 9. The CDR3 sequence: CSARVRDRVAHEQYF. CDR3 sequence (DNA): TGCAGTGCTAGAGTCCGGGACAGGGTTGCCCACGAGCAGTACTTC.